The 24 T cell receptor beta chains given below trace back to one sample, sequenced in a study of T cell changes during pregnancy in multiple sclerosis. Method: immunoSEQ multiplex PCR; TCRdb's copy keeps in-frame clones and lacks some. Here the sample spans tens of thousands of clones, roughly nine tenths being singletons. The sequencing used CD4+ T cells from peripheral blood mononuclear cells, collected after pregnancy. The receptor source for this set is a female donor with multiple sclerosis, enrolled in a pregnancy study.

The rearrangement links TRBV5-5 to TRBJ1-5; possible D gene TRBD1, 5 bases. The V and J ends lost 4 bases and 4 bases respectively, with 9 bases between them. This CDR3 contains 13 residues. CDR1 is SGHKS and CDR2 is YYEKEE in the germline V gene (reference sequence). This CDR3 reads CASSLTANQPQHF. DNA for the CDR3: TGTGCCAGCAGCCTGACAGCAAATCAGCCCCAGCATTTT.

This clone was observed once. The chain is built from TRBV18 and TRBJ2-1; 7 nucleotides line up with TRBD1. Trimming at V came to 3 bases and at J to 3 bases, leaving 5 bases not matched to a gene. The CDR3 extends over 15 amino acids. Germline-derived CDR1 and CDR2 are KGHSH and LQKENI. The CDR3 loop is CASSPSGTVYNEQFF. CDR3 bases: TGTGCCAGCTCACCGTCCGGGACAGTCTACAATGAGCAGTTCTTC.

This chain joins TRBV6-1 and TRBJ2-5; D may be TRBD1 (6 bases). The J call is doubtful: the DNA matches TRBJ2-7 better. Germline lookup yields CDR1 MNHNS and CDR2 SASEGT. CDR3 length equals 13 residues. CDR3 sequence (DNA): TGTGCCAGCAGTCGACAGGTAACCTACGAGCAGTACTTC. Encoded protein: CASSRQVTYEQYF.

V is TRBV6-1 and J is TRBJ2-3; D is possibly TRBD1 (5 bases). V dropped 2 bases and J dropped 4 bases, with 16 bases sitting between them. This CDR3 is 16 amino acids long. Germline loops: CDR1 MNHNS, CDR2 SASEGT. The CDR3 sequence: CASSERARVSADTQYF. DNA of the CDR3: TGTGCCAGCAGTGAACGGGCCAGGGTGAGCGCAGATACGCAGTATTTT.

The CDR3 DNA reads as TGCGCCAGCAGCTTGGAGCGCTCATACAATGAGCAGTTCTTC. It specifies CASSLERSYNEQFF. The chain combines TRBV5-1 with TRBJ2-1; D remains unclear. The CDR3 consists of 14 residues. Trimming removed 0 bases at V and 4 bases at J, with 8 bases between. The germline V gene encodes CDR1 SGHRS and CDR2 YFSETQ.

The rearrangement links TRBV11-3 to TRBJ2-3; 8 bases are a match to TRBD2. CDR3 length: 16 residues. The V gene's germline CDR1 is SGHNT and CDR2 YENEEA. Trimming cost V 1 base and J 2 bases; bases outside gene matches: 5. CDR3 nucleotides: TGTGCCAGCAGCTTAGGGGGGCGGGGGGACACAGATACGCAGTATTTT. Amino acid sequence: CASSLGGRGDTDTQYF.

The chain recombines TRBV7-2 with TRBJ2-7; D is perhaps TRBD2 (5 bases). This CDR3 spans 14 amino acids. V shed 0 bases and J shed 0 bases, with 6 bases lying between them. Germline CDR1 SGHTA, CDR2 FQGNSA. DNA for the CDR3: TGTGCCAGCAGCTTAGCGGGGAGCTCCTACGAGCAGTACTTC. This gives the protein CASSLAGSSYEQYF.

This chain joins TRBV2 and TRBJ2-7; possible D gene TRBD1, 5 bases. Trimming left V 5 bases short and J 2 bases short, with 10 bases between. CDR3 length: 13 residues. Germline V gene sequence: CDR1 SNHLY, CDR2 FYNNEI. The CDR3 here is CASSRQPPYEQYF. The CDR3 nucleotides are TGTGCCAGCAGTCGACAGCCCCCCTACGAGCAGTACTTC.

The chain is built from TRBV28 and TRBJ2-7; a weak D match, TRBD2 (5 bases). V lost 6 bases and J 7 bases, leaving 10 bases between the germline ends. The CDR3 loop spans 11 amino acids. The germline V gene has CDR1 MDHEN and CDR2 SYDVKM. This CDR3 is CASSLGGEQYF. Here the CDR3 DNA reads TGTGCCAGCAGCCTAGGAGGAGAGCAGTACTTC.

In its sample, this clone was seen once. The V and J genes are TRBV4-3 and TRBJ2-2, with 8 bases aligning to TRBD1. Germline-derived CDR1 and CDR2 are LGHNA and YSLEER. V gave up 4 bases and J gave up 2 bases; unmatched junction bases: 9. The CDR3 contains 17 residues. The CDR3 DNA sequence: TGCGCCAGCAGCCGAGCATCTCAGGGGGCTAACACCGGGGAGCTGTTTTTT. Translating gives CASSRASQGANTGELFF.

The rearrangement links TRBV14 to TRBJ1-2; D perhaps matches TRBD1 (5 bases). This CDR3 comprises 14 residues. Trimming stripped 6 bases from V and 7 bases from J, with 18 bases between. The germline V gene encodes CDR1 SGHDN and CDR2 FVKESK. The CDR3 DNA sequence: TGTGCCAGCAGACCTAATGACAGAGTCGGTGGCTACACCTTC. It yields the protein CASRPNDRVGGYTF. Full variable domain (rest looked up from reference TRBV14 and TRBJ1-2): EAGVTQFPSHSVIEKGQTVTLRCDPISGHDNLYWYRRVMGKEIKFLLHFVKESKQDESGMPNNRFLAERTGGTYSTLKVQPAELEDSGVYFCASRPNDRVGGYTFGSGTRLTVV.

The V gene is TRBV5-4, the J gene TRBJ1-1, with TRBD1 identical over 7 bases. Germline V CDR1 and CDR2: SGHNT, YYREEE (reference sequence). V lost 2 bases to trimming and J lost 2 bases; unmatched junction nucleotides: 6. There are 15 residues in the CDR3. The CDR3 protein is CASSFGTARNTEAFF. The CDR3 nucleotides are TGTGCCAGCAGCTTTGGGACAGCAAGAAACACTGAAGCTTTCTTT.

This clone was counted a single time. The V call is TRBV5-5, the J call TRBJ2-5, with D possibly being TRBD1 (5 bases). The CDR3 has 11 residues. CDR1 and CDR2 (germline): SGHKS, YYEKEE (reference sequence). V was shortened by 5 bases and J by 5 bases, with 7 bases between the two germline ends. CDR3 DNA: TGTGCCAGCAGTCAGGGTGAGACCCAGTACTTC. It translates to CASSQGETQYF.

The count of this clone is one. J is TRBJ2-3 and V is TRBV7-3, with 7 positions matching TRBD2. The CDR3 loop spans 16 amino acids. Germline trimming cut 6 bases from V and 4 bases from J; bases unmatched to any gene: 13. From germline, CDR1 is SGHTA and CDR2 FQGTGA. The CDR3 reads CASRPGGSARADTQYF. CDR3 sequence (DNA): TGTGCCAGCAGGCCCGGGGGGAGCGCTCGGGCAGATACGCAGTATTTT. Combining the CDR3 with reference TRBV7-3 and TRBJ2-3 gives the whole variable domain GAGVSQTPSNKVTEKGKYVELRCDPISGHTALYWYRQSLGQGPEFLIYFQGTGAADDSGLPNDRFFAVRPEGSVSTLKIQRTERGDSAVYLCASRPGGSARADTQYFGPGTRLTVL.

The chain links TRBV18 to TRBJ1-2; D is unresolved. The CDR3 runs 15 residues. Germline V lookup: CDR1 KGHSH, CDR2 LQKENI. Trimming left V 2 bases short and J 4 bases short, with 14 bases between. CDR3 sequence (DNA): TGTGCCAGCTCACCAGACTCAAACCGCGGCTATGGCTACACCTTC. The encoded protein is CASSPDSNRGYGYTF.

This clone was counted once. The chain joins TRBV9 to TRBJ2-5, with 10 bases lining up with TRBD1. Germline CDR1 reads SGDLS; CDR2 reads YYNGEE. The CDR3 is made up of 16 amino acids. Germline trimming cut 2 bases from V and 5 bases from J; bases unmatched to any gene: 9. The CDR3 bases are TGTGCCAGCAGCGTTCGTCCGGGACAGGGGTCGGAGACCCAGTACTTC. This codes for CASSVRPGQGSETQYF.

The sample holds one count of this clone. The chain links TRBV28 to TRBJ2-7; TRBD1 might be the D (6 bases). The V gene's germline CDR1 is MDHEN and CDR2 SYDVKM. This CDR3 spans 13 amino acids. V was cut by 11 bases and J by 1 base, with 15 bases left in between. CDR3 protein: CASRGHGSYEQYF. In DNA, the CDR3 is TGTGCCTCACGGGGACACGGGTCCTACGAGCAGTACTTC.

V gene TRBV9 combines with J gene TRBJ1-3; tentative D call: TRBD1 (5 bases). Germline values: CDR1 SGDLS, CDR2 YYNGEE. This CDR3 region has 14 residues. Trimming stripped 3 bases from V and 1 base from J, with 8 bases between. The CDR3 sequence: CASSEGASGNTIYF. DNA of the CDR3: TGTGCCAGCAGCGAAGGGGCATCTGGAAACACCATATATTTT.

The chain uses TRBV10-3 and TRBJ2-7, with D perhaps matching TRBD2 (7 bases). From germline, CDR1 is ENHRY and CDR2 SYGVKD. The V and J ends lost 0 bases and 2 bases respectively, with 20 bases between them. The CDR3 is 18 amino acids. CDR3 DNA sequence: TGTGCCATCAGTGAGTCGACTGGGGGGGCGGGAGCGCCCTACGAGCAGTACTTC. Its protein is CAISESTGGAGAPYEQYF.

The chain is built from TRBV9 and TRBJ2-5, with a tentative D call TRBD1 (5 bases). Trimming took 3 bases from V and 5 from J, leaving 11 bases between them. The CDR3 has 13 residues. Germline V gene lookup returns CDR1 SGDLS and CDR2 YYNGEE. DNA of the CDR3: TGTGCCAGCAGCGCACAGGTTTGGGAGACCCAGTACTTC. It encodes CASSAQVWETQYF.

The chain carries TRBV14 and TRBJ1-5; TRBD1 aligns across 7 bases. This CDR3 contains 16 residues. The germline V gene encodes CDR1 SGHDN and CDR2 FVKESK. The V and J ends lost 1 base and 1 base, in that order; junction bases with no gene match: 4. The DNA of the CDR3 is TGTGCCAGCAGCCAAGGGGCAGGGGGAAGCAATCAGCCCCAGCATTTT. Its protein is CASSQGAGGSNQPQHF.

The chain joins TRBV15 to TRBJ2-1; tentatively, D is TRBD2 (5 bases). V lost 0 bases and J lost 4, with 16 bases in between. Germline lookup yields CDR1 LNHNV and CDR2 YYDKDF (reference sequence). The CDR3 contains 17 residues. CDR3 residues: CATSRDPGSRVYNEQFF. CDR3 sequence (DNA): TGTGCCACCAGCAGAGATCCGGGGTCTAGGGTATACAATGAGCAGTTCTTC.

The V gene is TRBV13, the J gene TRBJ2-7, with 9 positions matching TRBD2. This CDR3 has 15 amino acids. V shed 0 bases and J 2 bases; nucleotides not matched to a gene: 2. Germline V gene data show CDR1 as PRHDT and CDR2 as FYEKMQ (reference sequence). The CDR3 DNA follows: TGTGCCAGCAGCTTAGGTGGGACTAGCACCTACGAGCAGTACTTC. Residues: CASSLGGTSTYEQYF.

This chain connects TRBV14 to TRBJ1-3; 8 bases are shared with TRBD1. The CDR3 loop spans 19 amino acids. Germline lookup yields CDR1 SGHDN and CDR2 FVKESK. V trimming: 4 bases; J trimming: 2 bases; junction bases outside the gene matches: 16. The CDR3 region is CASSRDGQGKFWAGNTIYF. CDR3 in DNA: TGTGCCAGCAGCCGGGACGGACAGGGTAAGTTCTGGGCTGGAAACACCATATATTTT.